This record looks at one TCR beta chain sequence and its context. Its matching antigen is unknown. The data stem from a study of a mutant IDH1 vaccine in newly diagnosed glioma. Background on the study: Earlier treatment was radiotherapy, temozolomide, or both, with most getting both.

This sample's time point: week 47, end of study. Each dose delivered 300 ug of mutant IDH1 20-mer peptide subcutaneously with imiquimod. Profiling relied on immunoSEQ multiplex PCR, and the TCRdb table lists in-frame clones only, not all of them. The sample records about 34,000 clones, just under 90% being singletons. CDR1 is MNHEY, CDR2 SMNVEV, per germline (reference sequence). V lost 4 bases, J lost 4 bases, and 13 bases lay in between. The CDR3 contains 14 residues. This rearrangement joins TRBV27 to TRBJ1-2, with D tentatively TRBD1 (5 bases). The clonotype originates from a woman in her twenties or thirties with glioma. Sequencing used PBMCs, obtained from a glioma patient whose treatment included an IDH1 peptide vaccine. The CDR3, as DNA: TGTGCCAGCAGTTCGTACAGGAATCTCTATGGCTACACCTTC. Its protein is CASSSYRNLYGYTF.